The 20 T cell receptor beta chains below were found in one sample sequenced in a study of blood T cell repertoires in COVID-19. TCRdb's copy holds only in-frame clones and misses some; the assay was immunoSEQ multiplex PCR. The sample shows roughly 410,000 clones, around 92% of them seen only once. Sequenced: peripheral blood. These receptors were obtained from a man in his forties or fifties with acute or convalescent COVID-19.

The chain links TRBV27 to TRBJ1-2; D uncertain. Trimming took off 0 bases at V and 5 bases at J, with 10 bases between the two ends. Germline assignment: CDR1 MNHEY and CDR2 SMNVEV (reference sequence). CDR3 length: 14 amino acids. CDR3 coding DNA: TGTGCCAGCAGTTTATCCCCCGCAGGTTATGGCTACACCTTC. As protein: CASSLSPAGYGYTF.

The chain is built from TRBV19 and TRBJ1-2; D not certain. Between the trimmed V and J ends, which lost 9 bases and 2 bases, there was a span of 16 bases. The CDR3 is 14 residues long. The germline CDR1 and CDR2 sequences are LNHDA and SQIVND (reference sequence). The CDR3 sequence: CASDRGSLNYGYTF. The CDR3, as DNA: TGTGCCAGCGACCGAGGCAGCTTAAACTATGGCTACACCTTC.

This clone was observed once. This chain connects TRBV9 to TRBJ2-7, with D unresolved. Germline CDR1 and CDR2: SGDLS and YYNGEE. This CDR3 is 14 amino acids long. V was cut by 0 bases and J by 3 bases, with 10 bases left in between. Here the CDR3 reads CASSVEPGRYEQYF. The CDR3 DNA is TGTGCCAGCAGCGTAGAGCCGGGTCGCTACGAGCAGTACTTC.

This chain joins TRBV9 and TRBJ1-3; 7 nucleotides line up with TRBD1. The CDR3 has 16 residues. V shed 3 bases and J 2 bases; nucleotides not matched to a gene: 8. Germline CDR1 reads SGDLS; CDR2 reads YYNGEE. The CDR3 region is CASSEATGFPGNTIYF. The CDR3 coding sequence is TGTGCCAGCAGCGAGGCGACAGGGTTTCCTGGAAACACCATATATTTT.

The gene calls are TRBV4-1 and TRBJ1-5, with D perhaps TRBD1 (5 bases). V shed 1 base and J shed 2 bases, with 12 bases lying between them. The CDR3 has 16 amino acids. Germline V gene sequence: CDR1 MGHRA, CDR2 YSYEKL. The CDR3 DNA reads as TGCGCCAGCAGCCAAGGTCCGGGGGTTGGCAATCAGCCCCAGCATTTT. This encodes CASSQGPGVGNQPQHF.

This clone appeared once. The CDR3 loop reads CASSRGQINYGYTF. CDR3 coding DNA: TGTGCCAGCTCACGTGGACAGATTAACTATGGCTACACCTTC. The chain has TRBV18 and TRBJ1-2; maybe TRBD1 (6 bases). The CDR3 contains 14 residues. The germline gives CDR1 KGHSH, CDR2 LQKENI. The V and J ends lost 4 bases and 1 base respectively, with 10 bases between them.

The V call is TRBV30, the J call TRBJ2-5; 8 bases line up with TRBD2. Losses at the gene ends were 5 bases for V and 5 bases for J; bases not matched to a gene: 7. CDR1 and CDR2 from the germline V gene are GTSNPN and SVGIG (reference sequence). CDR3 length: 13 residues. The CDR3 DNA reads TGTGCCTGGCGACGGGGGGGCCGGGAGACCCAGTACTTC. Translation: CAWRRGGRETQYF.

Comments on this clone: One end of the junction does not line up with germline, which may come from a read error. The V and J genes are TRBV30 and TRBJ1-1; tentative D call: TRBD1 (6 bases). From germline, CDR1 is GTSNPN and CDR2 SVGIG (reference sequence). The CDR3 consists of 13 residues. DNA of the CDR3: TGTGCCCGGAGTGGACAGTCCCTGGATGAAGCTTTCTTT. It is translated as CARSGQSLDEAFF.

The genes are TRBV5-1 and TRBJ1-4; D is uncertain. CDR1 and CDR2 (germline): SGHRS, YFSETQ. Trimming took 2 bases from V and 8 from J, leaving 13 bases between them. The CDR3 has 14 residues. The CDR3 DNA is TGCGCCAGCAGCTTAGGGTGGGGAGTCGAAAAACTGTTTTTT. This encodes CASSLGWGVEKLFF.

The rearrangement joins TRBV4-2 to TRBJ2-7; 10 bases map to TRBD1. This CDR3 has 19 residues. Looked up from germline, CDR1 is LGHNA and CDR2 is YNFKEQ. J gave up 2 bases and V 4 bases, and 17 bases lay outside the gene matches. The CDR3 loop reads CASSRDRGLDGGIPYEQYF. Here the CDR3 DNA reads TGTGCCAGCAGCCGTGACAGGGGGCTCGACGGGGGTATACCCTACGAGCAGTACTTC.

The chain is built from TRBV13 and TRBJ2-5, with TRBD1 identical over 8 bases. V lost 4 bases and J lost 5; bases outside the gene matches: 9. Germline lookup yields CDR1 PRHDT and CDR2 FYEKMQ (reference sequence). The CDR3 spans 15 residues. This CDR3 reads CASSSWTGTRETQYF. The CDR3 coding sequence is TGTGCCAGCAGCTCGTGGACAGGGACGCGGGAGACCCAGTACTTC.

The chain uses TRBV7-9 and TRBJ1-1; a possible D gene is TRBD1 (6 bases). The CDR3 runs to 15 residues. V gave up 6 bases and J gave up 3 bases, with 17 bases separating them. Germline assignment: CDR1 SEHNR and CDR2 FQNEAQ (reference sequence). Here the CDR3 DNA reads TGTGCCAGCAGAGGACAGCAGACACTGCACACTGAAGCTTTCTTT. Translation gives CASRGQQTLHTEAFF. Variable domain in full (rest from reference TRBV7-9 and TRBJ1-1): DTGVSQNPRHKITKRGQNVTFRCDPISEHNRLYWYRQTLGQGPEFLTYFQNEAQLEKSRLLSDRFSAERPKGSFSTLEIQRTEQGDSAMYLCASRGQQTLHTEAFFGQGTRLTVV.

The V gene is TRBV28, the J gene TRBJ1-1, with TRBD1 matching 10 bases. CDR1 MDHEN and CDR2 SYDVKM come from the germline V gene. This CDR3 comprises 13 residues. V trimming: 5 bases; J trimming: 10 bases; junction bases outside the gene matches: 7. The CDR3 DNA reads TGTGCCAGCAGTCAACCTGACAGGGGGCGAGCTTTCTTT. Translated, it gives CASSQPDRGRAFF.

This clone was observed a handful of times. The J gene is TRBJ2-2, the V gene TRBV4-1; D is uncertain. V shed 1 base and J shed 5 bases, with 8 bases lying between them. From germline, CDR1 is MGHRA and CDR2 YSYEKL. The CDR3 length is 14 residues. CDR3 in DNA: TGCGCCAGCAGCCAAGTATCGGGTACCGGGGAGCTGTTTTTT. It encodes CASSQVSGTGELFF.

The CDR3 coding sequence is TGTGCCAGTCAAGACAACGCTAACTATGGCTACACCTTC. Protein: CASQDNANYGYTF. The V and J genes are TRBV28 and TRBJ1-2; no clear D. Deletions cut 9 bases from V and 0 bases from J, with 11 bases between. The length of the CDR3 is 13 residues. Germline values: CDR1 MDHEN, CDR2 SYDVKM.

The CDR3 loop is CASSDSIYNEQFF. CDR3 DNA sequence: TGTGCCAGCAGTGACTCCATCTACAATGAGCAGTTCTTC. The chain has TRBV6-4 and TRBJ2-1; D unresolved. The germline gives CDR1 MRHNA, CDR2 SNTAGT. The CDR3 length is 13 residues. V was trimmed by 0 bases and J by 3 bases, leaving 3 bases between them.

CDR3 in DNA: TGTGCCAGCGGAACCGACAGGCCGGATCAGCCCCAGCATTTT. Protein: CASGTDRPDQPQHF. This sequence joins TRBV21-1 and TRBJ1-5; TRBD1 reflects the table's D call only, with no check against the DNA. TRBV21-1 is flagged as a pseudogene. The CDR3 loop spans 14 amino acids.

The V gene is TRBV7-9, the J gene TRBJ1-1, with 7 bases that match TRBD1. V gave up 4 bases and J gave up 0 bases; unmatched junction bases: 2. Germline CDR1 is SEHNR and CDR2 is FQNEAQ (reference sequence). This CDR3 has 14 residues. This CDR3 is CASSSDRMNTEAFF. As DNA, the CDR3 is TGTGCCAGCAGCTCGGACAGGATGAACACTGAAGCTTTCTTT.

The chain combines TRBV5-1 with TRBJ2-3; D uncertain. Germline assignment: CDR1 SGHRS and CDR2 YFSETQ. The length of the CDR3 is 18 residues. V was shortened by 0 bases and J by 0 bases, with 17 bases between the two germline ends. CDR3 residues: CASSLVWPVNPSTDTQYF. DNA for the CDR3: TGCGCCAGCAGCTTGGTTTGGCCAGTTAATCCTAGCACAGATACGCAGTATTTT.

The rearrangement joins TRBV28 to TRBJ1-4; possible D gene TRBD1, 5 bases. V gave up 4 bases and J gave up 8 bases, with 20 bases separating them. CDR1 and CDR2 from the germline V gene are MDHEN and SYDVKM. The CDR3 sequence is 16 residues long. The CDR3: CASSSHGPVQGEKLFF. DNA of the CDR3: TGTGCCAGCAGTTCACATGGACCGGTCCAGGGAGAAAAACTGTTTTTT.